This T cell receptor (beta chain) was observed in a study of T-cell memory formation after mild COVID-19 (dated by TCRdb to the early 2020s). Describing the broader study: Most TCR sequence clusters were specific to one of the two donors. In a couple of donors, T-cell clones that expanded and contracted after mild COVID-19 were tracked by sequencing TCRalpha and TCRbeta repertoires over time. Two young, previously healthy adult volunteers, one female and one male, were included in the cohort. General conclusions and limits of the study: Contracting CD4+ clones turned up mainly in the CM and EM memory subsets, whereas EMRA was where CD8+ clones were enriched. Balanced CD4/CD8 phenotypes were observed for clones contracting from day 15 to 85, whereas a bias towards CD4+ was observed for a second wave of clones expanding from day 15 to 37. The detection of some responding clones in pre-infection memory suggests that pre-existing cross-reactive memory T cells joined the SARS-CoV-2 response. The study covered only a couple of mild cases, and larger cohorts including severe cases with pre-infection samples were considered necessary. The second-wave clones that peaked on day 37 were not confirmed to be SARS-CoV-2 specific.

Ficoll-Paque density gradient centrifugation was the method used to isolate PBMCs. Measured from the cysteine to the phenylalanine, the CDR3 is 16 residues long. Only CDR3 DNA remains: 48 bases, in frame from the first base. According to the germline V gene (reference sequence), CDR1 reads LGHDT and CDR2 reads YNNKEL. Trimming leaves V shorter by 4 bases and J shorter by 7 bases, with the junction holding 12 bases beyond the gene matches. Instrument used: Illumina NovaSeq 6000. Using 5'RACE with constant-segment primers, TCRalpha and TCRbeta cDNA libraries were constructed, with sample barcodes and unique molecular identifiers added in the process. Trizol reagent was used to extract RNA from every sample. Amplification of the libraries took two PCR steps, and the second step added a second sample barcode plus Illumina TruSeq adapters. Sequencing of libraries was performed on an Illumina NovaSeq with 2 x 150 bp paired-end reads. From the authors' description of their analysis: The reads were demultiplexed and collapsed into UMI-guided consensus sequences using migec v1.2.7. With mixcr v2.1.11, UMI consensuses were aligned to TRA and TRB V and J templates and assembled into clonotypes. A clonotype was counted as expanded or contracted only when both edgeR and NoisET called the clonotype significant, with the noise models trained on biological replicates. For edgeR calls, the cutoffs were a false discovery rate-adjusted p below 0.01 and a log2 fold-change threshold of 1. PCA with hierarchical clustering of max-normalized trajectories of the 1000 most abundant clonotypes was used as exploratory dynamics analysis. Each responding clone was given a CD4 or CD8 phenotype based on the CD4+ and CD8+ repertoires, which had been sequenced separately. TCRdb reworked the public reads: Q25 trimming with fastp, MiXCR clone assembly, productive beta chains retained. Identical CDR3 protein sequences are pooled into one entry, listed with their most common genes and DNA. Clone size and V and J calls follow TCRdb, not the original study. This sample holds roughly 370,000 distinct CDR3 sequences; about 17% were observed only once. Jointly, the top ten make up roughly a fifth of the sample.

This clonotype came up a few times. There is no known antigen for this receptor. No quality values exist for individual bases; no much larger clone is one base distant. Sequencing was done on a sample of PBMCs or a T cell subset sorted from them (not recorded which). The rearrangement joined TRBV3-1 to TRBJ2-5, with 10 bases aligning to TRBD2. The clonotype comes from a man younger than 35 who had mild COVID-19 (a few samples of this study predate the infection). The sample titles of this study are shuffled in the database, so cell type and time point are left out; the donor was told from shared clones. The CDR3 protein sequence reads: CASSLFSGGSLGTQYF. The nucleotides read TGTGCCAGCAGCCTTTTTAGCGGGGGGTCCTTAGGGACCCAGTACTTC.